This T cell receptor (beta chain) is from a study of metastatic and nonmetastatic thyroid tumors (dated by TCRdb to 2020 to 2021). Study-wide context: The researchers compared repertoires between peripheral blood samples and tumor or nodule tissue samples from patients with malignant or benign thyroid disease.

None of the patients had been given any treatment before thyroid surgery. Using T-cell receptor beta sequencing, the researchers looked back retrospectively at clinical samples from patients, gathered between about 2011 and 2019. General conclusions and limits of the study: In both blood and tumor samples, malignant tumors were reported to have significantly higher TCR beta diversity than benign nodules.

Receptor libraries were prepared by PCR. Sequencing took place on an Illumina HiSeq 4000. The TCR beta-chain CDR3 region of each patient was profiled by high-throughput sequencing. The paper's processing steps were these. Drawing on CDR3 differences between clinicopathological groups, the researchers built a classifier meant to tell apart patients with distant-metastatic papillary thyroid cancer. The Shannon index was used to assess repertoire diversity, and the Morisita-Horn index was used to assess tumor-blood repertoire similarity. TCRdb itself trimmed the public reads at Q25 with fastp, ran MiXCR and retained productive beta chains. What appears here as the V and J calls and clone size reflects TCRdb's work, not the paper's. The sample has roughly 40,000 clones on record, around 10% of them singletons. The ten most abundant clones make up approximately 8.7% of the sample. The junction shows trimming of 5 bases on V and 4 bases on J, plus 20 bases between the germline ends. The CDR3, cysteine through phenylalanine, is 16 amino acids long. CDR3 DNA is the only sequence kept; it has 48 bases, read in frame from the first base. Looking up the germline V gene (reference sequence) yields CDR1 SGHAT and CDR2 FQDESV.

This clone was observed at least ten times. This clone's antigen is unknown. Base qualities are missing; no much larger clone stands one base away. What was sequenced was blood. This receptor was obtained from a male donor with papillary thyroid cancer or a benign thyroid nodule (not recorded which). Some clones in this sample may be carry-over from other donors' samples. The rearrangement combines TRBV11-1 with TRBJ1-1; TRBD1 is possibly the D segment (6 matching bases). The CDR3 protein is CASSPAMAGAGTEAFF. The DNA sequence is as follows: TGTGCCAGCAGCCCGGCTATGGCAGGGGCGGGCACTGAAGCTTTCTTT.